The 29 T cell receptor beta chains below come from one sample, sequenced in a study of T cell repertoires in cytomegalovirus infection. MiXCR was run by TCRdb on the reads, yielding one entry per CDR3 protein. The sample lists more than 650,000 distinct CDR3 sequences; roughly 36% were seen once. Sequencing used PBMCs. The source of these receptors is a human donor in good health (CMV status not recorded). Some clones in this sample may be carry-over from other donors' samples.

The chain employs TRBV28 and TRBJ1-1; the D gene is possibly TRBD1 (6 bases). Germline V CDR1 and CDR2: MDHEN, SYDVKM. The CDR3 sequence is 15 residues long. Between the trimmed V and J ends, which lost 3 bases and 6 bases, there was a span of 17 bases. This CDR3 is CASSFIGQGRAEAFF. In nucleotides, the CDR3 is TGTGCCAGCAGTTTCATCGGTCAGGGGAGGGCTGAAGCTTTCTTT.

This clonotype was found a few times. The CDR3 DNA is TGTGCTAGTGGAAAACAGGGGTGGACCGGGGAGCTGTTTTTT. Translated, it gives CASGKQGWTGELFF. This chain uses TRBV12-5 with TRBJ2-2; 7 bases align to TRBD1. Germline V gene data show CDR1 as LGHNT and CDR2 as FRNRAP. This CDR3 spans 14 amino acids. V lost 6 bases, J lost 5 bases, and 6 bases stayed unmatched.

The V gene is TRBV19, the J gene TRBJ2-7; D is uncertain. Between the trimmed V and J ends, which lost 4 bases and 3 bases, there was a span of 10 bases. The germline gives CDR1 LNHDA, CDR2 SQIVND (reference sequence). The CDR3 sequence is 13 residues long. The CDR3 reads CASSSSALYEQYF. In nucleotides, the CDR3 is TGTGCCAGTAGTAGTAGTGCCCTCTACGAGCAGTACTTC.

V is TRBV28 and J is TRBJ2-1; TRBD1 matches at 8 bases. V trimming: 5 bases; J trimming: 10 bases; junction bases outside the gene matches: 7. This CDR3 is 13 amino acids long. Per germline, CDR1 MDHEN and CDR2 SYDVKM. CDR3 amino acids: CASSLTGEREQFF. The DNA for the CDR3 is TGTGCCAGCAGTCTGACAGGGGAACGAGAGCAGTTCTTC.

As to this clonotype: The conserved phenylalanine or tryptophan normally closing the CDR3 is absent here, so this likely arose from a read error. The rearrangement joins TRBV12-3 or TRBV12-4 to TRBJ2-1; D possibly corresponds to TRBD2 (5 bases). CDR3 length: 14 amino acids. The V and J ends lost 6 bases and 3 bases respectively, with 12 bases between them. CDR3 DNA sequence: TGTGCCAGCAGACCCCCGGGGAGCTACAATGAGCAGTTCTTA. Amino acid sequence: CASRPPGSYNEQFL.

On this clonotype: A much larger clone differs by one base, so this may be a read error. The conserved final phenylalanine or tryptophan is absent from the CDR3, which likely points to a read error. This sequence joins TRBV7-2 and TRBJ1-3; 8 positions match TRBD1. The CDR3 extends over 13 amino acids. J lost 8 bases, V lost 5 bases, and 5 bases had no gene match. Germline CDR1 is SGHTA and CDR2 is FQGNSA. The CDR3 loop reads CASSQGQVDTIYC. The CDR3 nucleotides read TGTGCCAGCAGCCAGGGACAGGTGGACACCATATATTGT.

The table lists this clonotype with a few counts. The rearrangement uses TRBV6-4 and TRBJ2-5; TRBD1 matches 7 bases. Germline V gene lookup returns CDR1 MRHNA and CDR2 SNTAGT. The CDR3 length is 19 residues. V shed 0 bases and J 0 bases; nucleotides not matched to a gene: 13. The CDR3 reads CASSDSWTGGFLYQETQYF. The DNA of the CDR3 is TGTGCCAGCAGTGACTCATGGACAGGCGGATTTTTATACCAAGAGACCCAGTACTTC.

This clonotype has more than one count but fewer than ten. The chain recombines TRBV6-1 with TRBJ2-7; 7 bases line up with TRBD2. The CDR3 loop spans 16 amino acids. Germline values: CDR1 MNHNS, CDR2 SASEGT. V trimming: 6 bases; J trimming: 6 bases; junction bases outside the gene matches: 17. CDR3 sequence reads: CASRPTSGKGRGEQYF. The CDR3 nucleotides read TGTGCCAGCAGACCTACTTCAGGGAAGGGGAGGGGCGAGCAGTACTTC.

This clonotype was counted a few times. The CDR3 nucleotides read TGTGCCAGCAGCTTAGTTGGTGGGACGTTAACCTACGAGCAGTACTTC. Translated: CASSLVGGTLTYEQYF. The chain combines TRBV7-9 with TRBJ2-7; D might be TRBD1 or TRBD2, each matching 5 bases. The V end was cut by 1 base, the J end by 2 bases, with 15 bases between. Germline CDR1 is SEHNR and CDR2 is FQNEAQ (reference sequence). The CDR3 contains 16 residues. The whole variable domain, filled in from reference TRBV7-9 and TRBJ2-7, reads DTGVSQNPRHKITKRGQNVTFRCDPISEHNRLYWYRQTLGQGPEFLTYFQNEAQLEKSRLLSDRFSAERPKGSFSTLEIQRTEQGDSAMYLCASSLVGGTLTYEQYFGPGTRLTVT.

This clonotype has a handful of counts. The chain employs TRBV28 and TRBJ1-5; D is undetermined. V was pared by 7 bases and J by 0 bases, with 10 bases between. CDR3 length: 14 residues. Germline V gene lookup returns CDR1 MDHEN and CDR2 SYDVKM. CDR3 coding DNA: TGTGCCAGCAAAAAACGACCTAGCAATCAGCCCCAGCATTTT. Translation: CASKKRPSNQPQHF.

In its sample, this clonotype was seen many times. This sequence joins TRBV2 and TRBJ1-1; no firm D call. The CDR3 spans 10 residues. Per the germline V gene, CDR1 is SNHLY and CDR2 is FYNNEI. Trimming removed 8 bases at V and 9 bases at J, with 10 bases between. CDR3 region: CASLVLQAFF. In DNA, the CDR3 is TGTGCCAGCCTGGTCTTACAAGCTTTCTTT.

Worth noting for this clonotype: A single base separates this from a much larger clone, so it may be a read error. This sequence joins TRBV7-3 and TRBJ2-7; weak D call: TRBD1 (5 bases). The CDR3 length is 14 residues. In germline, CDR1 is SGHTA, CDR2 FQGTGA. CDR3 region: CAISLKAGSYEQYF. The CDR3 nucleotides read TGTGCCATCAGCTTAAAAGCAGGGTCCTACGAGCAGTACTTC.

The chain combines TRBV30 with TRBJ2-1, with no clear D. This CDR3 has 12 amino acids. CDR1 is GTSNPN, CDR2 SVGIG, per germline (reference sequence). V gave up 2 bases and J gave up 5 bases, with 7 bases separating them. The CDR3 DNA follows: TGTGCCTGGAGTCCCATAGACAATGAGCAGTTCTTC. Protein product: CAWSPIDNEQFF.

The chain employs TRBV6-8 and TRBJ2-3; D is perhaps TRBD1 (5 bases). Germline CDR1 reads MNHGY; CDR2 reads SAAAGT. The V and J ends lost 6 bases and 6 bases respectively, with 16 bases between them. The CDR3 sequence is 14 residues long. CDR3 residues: CASSNRWGPDTQYF. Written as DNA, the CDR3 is TGTGCCAGCAGCAACCGGTGGGGCCCCGATACGCAGTATTTT.

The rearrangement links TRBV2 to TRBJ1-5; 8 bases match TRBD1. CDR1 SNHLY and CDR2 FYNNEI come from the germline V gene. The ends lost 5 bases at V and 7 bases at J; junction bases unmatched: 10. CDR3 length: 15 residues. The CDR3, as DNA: TGTGCCAGCAGTCTCAGGGGGCAGGGGGAGCAGCCCCAGCATTTT. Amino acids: CASSLRGQGEQPQHF. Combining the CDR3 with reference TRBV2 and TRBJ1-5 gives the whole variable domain EPEVTQTPSHQVTQMGQEVILRCVPISNHLYFYWYRQILGQKVEFLVSFYNNEISEKSEIFDDQFSVERPDGSNFTLKIRSTKLEDSAMYFCASSLRGQGEQPQHFGDGTRLSIL.

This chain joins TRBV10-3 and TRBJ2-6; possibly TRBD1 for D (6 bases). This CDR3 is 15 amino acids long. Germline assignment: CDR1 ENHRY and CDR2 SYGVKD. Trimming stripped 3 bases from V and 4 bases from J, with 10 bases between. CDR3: CAISDPGAGANVLTF. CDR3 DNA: TGTGCCATCAGTGATCCAGGGGCCGGGGCCAACGTCCTGACTTTC.

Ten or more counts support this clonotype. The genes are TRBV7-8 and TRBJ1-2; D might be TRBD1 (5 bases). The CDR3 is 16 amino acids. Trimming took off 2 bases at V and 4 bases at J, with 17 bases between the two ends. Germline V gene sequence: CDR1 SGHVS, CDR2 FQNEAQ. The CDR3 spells CASSLRGREFTYGYTF. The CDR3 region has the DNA TGTGCCAGCAGCTTAAGGGGCAGGGAATTTACCTATGGCTACACCTTC.

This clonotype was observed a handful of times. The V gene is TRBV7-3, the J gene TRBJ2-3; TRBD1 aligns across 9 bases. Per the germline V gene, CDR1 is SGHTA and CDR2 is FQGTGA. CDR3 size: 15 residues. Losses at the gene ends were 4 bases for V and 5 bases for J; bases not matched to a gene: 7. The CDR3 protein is CASSSTGGVGDTQYF. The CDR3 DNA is TGTGCCAGCAGCTCGACAGGGGGGGTAGGAGATACGCAGTATTTT.

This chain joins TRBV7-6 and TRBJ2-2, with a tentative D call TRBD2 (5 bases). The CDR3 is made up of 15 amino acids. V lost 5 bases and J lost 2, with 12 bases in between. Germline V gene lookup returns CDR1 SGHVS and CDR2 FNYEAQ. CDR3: CASSPISGNTGELFF. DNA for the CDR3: TGTGCCAGCAGCCCTATAAGCGGTAACACCGGGGAGCTGTTTTTT.

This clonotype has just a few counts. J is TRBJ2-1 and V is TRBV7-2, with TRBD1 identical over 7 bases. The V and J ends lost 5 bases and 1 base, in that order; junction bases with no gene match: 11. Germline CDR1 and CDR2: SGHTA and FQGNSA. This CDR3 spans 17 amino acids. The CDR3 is CASSQRQGPGSYNEQFF. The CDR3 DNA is TGTGCCAGCAGCCAACGACAGGGCCCGGGGTCCTACAATGAGCAGTTCTTC.

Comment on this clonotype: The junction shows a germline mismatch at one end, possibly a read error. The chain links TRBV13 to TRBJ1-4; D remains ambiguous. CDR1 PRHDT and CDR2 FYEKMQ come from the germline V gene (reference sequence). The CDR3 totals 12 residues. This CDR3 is CASSLGLSELDF. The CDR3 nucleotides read TGTGCCAGCAGCTTAGGCCTGTCAGAGCTCGATTTT.

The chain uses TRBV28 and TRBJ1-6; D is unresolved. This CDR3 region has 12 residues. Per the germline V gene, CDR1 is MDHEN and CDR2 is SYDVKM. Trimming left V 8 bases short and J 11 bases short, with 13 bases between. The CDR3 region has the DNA TGTGCCAGCTTAGGCGGTGGAGCACCCCTCCACTTT. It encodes CASLGGGAPLHF.

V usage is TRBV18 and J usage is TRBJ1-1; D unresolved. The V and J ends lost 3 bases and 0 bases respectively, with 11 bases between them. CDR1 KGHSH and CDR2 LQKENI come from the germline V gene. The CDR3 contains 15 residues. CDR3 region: CASSPTQRMNTEAFF. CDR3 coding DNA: TGTGCCAGCTCACCTACACAGCGGATGAACACTGAAGCTTTCTTT.

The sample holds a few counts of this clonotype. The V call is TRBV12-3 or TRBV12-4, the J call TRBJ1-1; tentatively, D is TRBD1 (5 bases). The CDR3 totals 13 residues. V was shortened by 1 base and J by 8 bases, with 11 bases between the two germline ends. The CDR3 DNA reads TGTGCCAGCAGTTTAGGAGGGACCAGGGAAGCTTTCTTT. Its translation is CASSLGGTREAFF.

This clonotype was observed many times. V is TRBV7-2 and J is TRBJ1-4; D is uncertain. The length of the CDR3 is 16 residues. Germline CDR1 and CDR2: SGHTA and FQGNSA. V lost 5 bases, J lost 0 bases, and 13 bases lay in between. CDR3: CASSPGDSATNEKLFF. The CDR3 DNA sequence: TGTGCCAGCAGCCCTGGAGATTCTGCAACTAATGAAAAACTGTTTTTT.

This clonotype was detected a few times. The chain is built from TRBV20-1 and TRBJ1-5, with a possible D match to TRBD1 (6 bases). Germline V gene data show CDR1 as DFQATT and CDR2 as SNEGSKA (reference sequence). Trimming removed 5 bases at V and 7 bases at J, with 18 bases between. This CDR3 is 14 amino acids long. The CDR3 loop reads CSARGGQARQPQHF. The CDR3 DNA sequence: TGCAGTGCTCGGGGGGGGCAGGCCCGGCAGCCCCAGCATTTT.

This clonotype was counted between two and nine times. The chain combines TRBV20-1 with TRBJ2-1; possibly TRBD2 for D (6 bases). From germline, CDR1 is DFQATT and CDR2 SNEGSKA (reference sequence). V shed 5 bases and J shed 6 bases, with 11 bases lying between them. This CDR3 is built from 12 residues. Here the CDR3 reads CSAGGAINEQFF. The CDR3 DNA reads TGCAGTGCTGGCGGGGCCATCAATGAGCAGTTCTTC.

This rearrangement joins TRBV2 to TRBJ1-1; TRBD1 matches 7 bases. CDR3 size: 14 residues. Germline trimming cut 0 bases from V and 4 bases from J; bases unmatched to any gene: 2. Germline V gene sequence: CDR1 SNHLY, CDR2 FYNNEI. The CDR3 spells CASSEAAGGTEAFF. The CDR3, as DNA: TGTGCCAGCAGTGAAGCGGCAGGGGGCACTGAAGCTTTCTTT.

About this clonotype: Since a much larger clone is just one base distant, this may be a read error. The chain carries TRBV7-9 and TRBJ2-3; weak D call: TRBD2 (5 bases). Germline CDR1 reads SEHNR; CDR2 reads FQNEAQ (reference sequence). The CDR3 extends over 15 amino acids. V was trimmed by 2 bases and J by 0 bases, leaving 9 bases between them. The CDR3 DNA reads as TGTGCCAGCAGCTTACTCGGGGAGAGCACAGATACGCAGTATTTT. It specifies CASSLLGESTDTQYF.